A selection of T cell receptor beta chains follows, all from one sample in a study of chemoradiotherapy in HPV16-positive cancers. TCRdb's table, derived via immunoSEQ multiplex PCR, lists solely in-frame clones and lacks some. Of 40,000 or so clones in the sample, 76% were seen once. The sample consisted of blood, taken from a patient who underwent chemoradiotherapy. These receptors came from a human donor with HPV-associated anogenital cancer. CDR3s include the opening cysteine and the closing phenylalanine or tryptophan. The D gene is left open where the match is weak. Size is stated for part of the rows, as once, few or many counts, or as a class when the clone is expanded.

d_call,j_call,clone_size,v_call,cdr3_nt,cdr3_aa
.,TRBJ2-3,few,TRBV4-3,TGCGCCAGCAGCCAAGATCTCCAGTTCACAGATACGCAGTATTTT,CASSQDLQFTDTQYF
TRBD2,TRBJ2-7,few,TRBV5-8,TGTGCCAGCAGCTCAGGGACTAGCGGGGGGGCGGTCCACGAGCAGTACTTC,CASSSGTSGGAVHEQYF
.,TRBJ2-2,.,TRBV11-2,TGTGCCAGCAGCTTAGACACCGTTTGGGGGACGAACACCGGGGAGCTGTTTTTT,CASSLDTVWGTNTGELFF
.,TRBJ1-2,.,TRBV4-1,TGCGCCAGCAGCCAAGGGGGTAGGACGCAGGCCTATGGCTACACCTTC,CASSQGGRTQAYGYTF
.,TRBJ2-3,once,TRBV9,TGTGCCAGCAGCGCCAGATTCACCGCAGATACGCAGTATTTT,CASSARFTADTQYF
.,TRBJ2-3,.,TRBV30,TGTGCCTGGAGTGTAGGGCCAGATACGCAGTATTTT,CAWSVGPDTQYF
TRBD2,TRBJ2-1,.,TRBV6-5,TGTGCCAGCAGAATTCTAGCGGGGGGGTCTAATGAGCAGTTCTTC,CASRILAGGSNEQFF
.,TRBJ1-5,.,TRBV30,TGTGCCTGGGCGGGACGGAGCAATCAGCCCCAGCATTTT,CAWAGRSNQPQHF
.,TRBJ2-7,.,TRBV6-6,TGTGCCAGCAGTCCCCGGAGGGACGAGCAGTACTTC,CASSPRRDEQYF
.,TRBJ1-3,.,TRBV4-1,TGCGCCAGCAGCCTCATCATCGCCTCTGGAAACACCATATATTTT,CASSLIIASGNTIYF
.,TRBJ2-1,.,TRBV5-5,TGTGCCAGCAGCTTGCCCCAGGTTAACTACAATGAGCAGTTCTTC,CASSLPQVNYNEQFF
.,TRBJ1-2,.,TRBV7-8,TGTGCCAGCAGCCCGCAGGGTGGCCAGAACTATGGCTACACCTTC,CASSPQGGQNYGYTF
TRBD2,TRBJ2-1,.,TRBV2,TGTGCCAGCAGCGGGACTAGCGGGGGAGGTGATGAGCAGTTCTTC,CASSGTSGGGDEQFF
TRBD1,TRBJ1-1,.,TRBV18,TGTGCCAGCTCACCGGCGACAGGGGAAGCTTTCTTT,CASSPATGEAFF
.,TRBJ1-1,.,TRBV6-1,TGTGCCAGCAGACCGGACAGGAACACTGAAGCTTTCTTT,CASRPDRNTEAFF
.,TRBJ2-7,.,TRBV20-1,TGCAGTGCTAGACAGGAGTACGAGCAGTACTTC,CSARQEYEQYF
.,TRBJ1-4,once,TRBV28,TGTGCCAGCAGTTTTCCCGCGCCGACAGCGGGAAATGAAAAACTGTTTTTT,CASSFPAPTAGNEKLFF
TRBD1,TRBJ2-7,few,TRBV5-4,TGTGCCAGCAGGGCCGGGACAGCCGTAACCTACGAGCAGTACTTC,CASRAGTAVTYEQYF
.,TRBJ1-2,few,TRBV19,TGTGCCAGTAGACAGTACTATGGCTACACCTTC,CASRQYYGYTF
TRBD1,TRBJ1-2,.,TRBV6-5,TGTGCCAGCACCCCGGGCAGGGGGCTCGATGGCTACACCTTC,CASTPGRGLDGYTF
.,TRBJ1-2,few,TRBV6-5,TGTGCCAGCAGCAGGGAAGGCTATGGCTACACCTTC,CASSREGYGYTF
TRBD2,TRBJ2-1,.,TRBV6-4,TGTGCCAGCAGTGACTCGGCGGGGGGGCGAAATGAGCAGTTCTTC,CASSDSAGGRNEQFF
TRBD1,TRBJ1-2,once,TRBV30,TGTGCCTGGCACCGGGACAGGCCTTGGGGCTACACCTTC,CAWHRDRPWGYTF
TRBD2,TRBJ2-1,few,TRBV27,TGTGCCAGCAGTTTAGCGGGGGTTTACAATGAGCAGTTCTTC,CASSLAGVYNEQFF
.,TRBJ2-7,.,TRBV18,TGTGCCAGCTCACCACGGGCCAATACCTACGAGCAGTACTTC,CASSPRANTYEQYF
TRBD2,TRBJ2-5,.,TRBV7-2,TGTGCCAGCAGCCTCAGGACTAGCCAAGAGACCCAGTACTTC,CASSLRTSQETQYF
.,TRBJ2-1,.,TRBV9,TGTGCCAGCAGCGATGGGACAACCTACAATGAGCAGTTCTTC,CASSDGTTYNEQFF
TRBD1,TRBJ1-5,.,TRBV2,TGTGCCAGCAGCCGGGGACAGGGGCATCAGCCCCAGCATTTT,CASSRGQGHQPQHF
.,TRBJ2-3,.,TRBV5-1,TGCGCCAGCAGCTGGGCAGGGTCAGATACGCAGTATTTT,CASSWAGSDTQYF
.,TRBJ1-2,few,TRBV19,TGTGCCAGTAGTACAGGAGAGCAGGCCTATGGCTACACCTTC,CASSTGEQAYGYTF
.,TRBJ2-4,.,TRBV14,TGTGCCAGCAGCCAGACTTTGGGACCAGGGAATTCCAAAAACATTCAGTACTTC,CASSQTLGPGNSKNIQYF
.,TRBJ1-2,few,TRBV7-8,TGTGCCAGCAGCTTAGGTCAGCTGAACTATGGCTACACCTTC,CASSLGQLNYGYTF
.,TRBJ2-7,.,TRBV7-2,TGTGCCAGCAGCTTTCAGTACAGGGACCGCGAGCAGTACTTC,CASSFQYRDREQYF
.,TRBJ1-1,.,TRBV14,TGTGCCAGCAGCCAGCCAGGGGCGGGGATGAACACTGAAGCTTTCTTT,CASSQPGAGMNTEAFF
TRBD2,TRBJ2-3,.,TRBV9,TGTGCCAGCAGCGCCGGGACTAGCGGAACCACTAGCACAGATACGCAGTATTTT,CASSAGTSGTTSTDTQYF
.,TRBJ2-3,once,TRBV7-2,TGTGCCAGCAGCTTAACGCCGTTATCGTACACAGATACGCAGTATTTT,CASSLTPLSYTDTQYF
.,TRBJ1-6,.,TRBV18,TGTGCCAGCTCACCATCCAGTCAAAATTCACCCCTCCACTTT,CASSPSSQNSPLHF
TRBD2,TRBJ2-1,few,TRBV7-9,TGTGCCAGCAGTTTTGAGCGGGGGGTCTCCTACAATGAGCAGTTCTTC,CASSFERGVSYNEQFF
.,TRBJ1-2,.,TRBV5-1,TGCGCCAGCAGCTTGGCGAGGGCGGACTATGGCTACACCTTC,CASSLARADYGYTF
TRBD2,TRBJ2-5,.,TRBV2,TGTGCCAGCAGTGCGAGCGGGGCCGTGGGGGAGACCCAGTACTTC,CASSASGAVGETQYF
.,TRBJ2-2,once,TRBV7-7,TGTGCCAGCACCCCAAGAGCCGAAACCGGGGAGCTGTTTTTT,CASTPRAETGELFF
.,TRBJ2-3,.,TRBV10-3,TGTGCCATCAGTGAGTCGGTCCTCCCCCCGAATACGCAGTATTTT,CAISESVLPPNTQYF
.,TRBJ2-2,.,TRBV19,TGTGCCTCAGCAGGACAGCCCTTCACCGGGGAGCTGTTTTTT,CASAGQPFTGELFF
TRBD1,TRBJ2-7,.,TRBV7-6,TGTGCCAGCTCAGGGGGCCCTAGCTACGAGCAGTACTTC,CASSGGPSYEQYF
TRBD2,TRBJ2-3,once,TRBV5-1,TGCGCCAGCGGCGGGACTAGCGGGGGGTCGTCCTGGAGAGGCACAGATACGCAGTATTTT,CASGGTSGGSSWRGTDTQYF
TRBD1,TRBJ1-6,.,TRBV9,TGTGCCAGCAGCGTAGGGGGGACAGGGGGATTCAATTCACCCCTCCACTTT,CASSVGGTGGFNSPLHF
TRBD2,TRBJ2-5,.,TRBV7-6,TGTGCCAGCAGCCGCCGGGGGGGGTACCAAGAGACCCAGTACTTC,CASSRRGGYQETQYF
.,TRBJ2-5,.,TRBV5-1,TGCGCCAGCAGCTTGGACACCACCAATCAAGAGACCCAGTACTTC,CASSLDTTNQETQYF
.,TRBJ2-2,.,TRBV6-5,TGTGCCAGCAGTTACTCAACGGGGAGGCTGTTTTTT,CASSYSTGRLFF
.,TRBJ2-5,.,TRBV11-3,TGTGCCAGCAGCCCTGGGGGTCGAGAGACCCAGTACTTC,CASSPGGRETQYF
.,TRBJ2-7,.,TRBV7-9,TGTGCCAGCAGCCGGGGGCTCCCTCGGGACGAGCAGTACTTC,CASSRGLPRDEQYF
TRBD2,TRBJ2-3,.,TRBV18,TGTGCCAGCTCACCGGCGGGGGGCCGAGATACGCAGTATTTT,CASSPAGGRDTQYF
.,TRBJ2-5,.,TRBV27,TGTGCCAGCAGTTTAGGGGGGCACAGGGTTTGGGAGACCCAGTACTTC,CASSLGGHRVWETQYF
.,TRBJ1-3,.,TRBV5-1,TGCGCCAGCAGGGAGGGGGGCTCTGGAAACACCATATATTTT,CASREGGSGNTIYF